Below are 4 T cell receptor beta chains sequenced from a single sample in a study of T cells in women clearing cervical HPV infection. Assay: immunoSEQ multiplex PCR; the TCRdb copy retains only in-frame clones and omits some. The table lists some 33,000 clones. Sequenced: blood buffy coat. The source is a woman between 18 and 69 years old with a cervical HPV16 infection that either progressed to CIN3+ or cleared (not recorded which).

Comment on this clone: The read ends 3 residues shy of where the CDR3 ends; the end is completed using the germline J gene. This chain connects TRBV7-6 to TRBJ1-4, with a tentative D call TRBD1 (6 bases). Germline assignment: CDR1 SGHVS and CDR2 FNYEAQ. The CDR3 runs 13 residues. Between the trimmed V and J ends, which lost 5 bases and 2 bases, there was a span of 6 bases. CDR3 bases read: TGTGCCAGCAGCCAGGGGACTAATGAAAAA. Residues: CASSQGTNEK. The complete CDR3 sequence is CASSQGTNEKLFF.

Worth noting for this clone: The CDR3 end lies 3 residues beyond the end of the read and is filled in from the germline J gene. This rearrangement joins TRBV19 to TRBJ1-2; D perhaps matches TRBD1 (5 bases). CDR1 and CDR2 from the germline V gene are LNHDA and SQIVND (reference sequence). The CDR3 spans 15 residues. This CDR3 is CASSISGTRVYDYTF. The CDR3 DNA, read in part, is TGTGCCAGTAGTATCTCCGGGACTAGGGTGTACGAC.

Comment on this clone: Read coverage stops 3 residues before the CDR3 terminus; the germline J gene supplies the remainder. This chain connects TRBV30 to TRBJ2-3; D might be TRBD2 (7 bases). V lost 0 bases to trimming and J lost 2 bases, with 15 bases between them. The CDR3 runs 16 residues. Germline CDR1 reads GTSNPN; CDR2 reads SVGIG (reference sequence). CDR3 DNA (partial): TGTGCCTGGAGTGTAAGGGGGGGCGCCCCCACAGATACG. This translates into CAWSVRGGAPTDT. The entire CDR3 reads CAWSVRGGAPTDTQYF.

On this clone itself: Read coverage stops 3 residues before the CDR3 terminus; the germline J gene supplies the remainder. V is TRBV2 and J is TRBJ1-5; 9 bases are a match to TRBD1. V lost 2 bases, J lost 4 bases, and 3 bases stayed unmatched. Germline assignment: CDR1 SNHLY and CDR2 FYNNEI. The CDR3 has 15 amino acids. The CDR3 DNA, read in part, is TGTGCCAGCAGTGAACAGACAGGGGGAAATCAGCCC. Protein sequence: CASSEQTGGNQP. In full, the CDR3 reads CASSEQTGGNQPQHF.